The following is a T cell receptor beta chain sequence with its context. The sample is drawn from a study of blood T cell repertoires in COVID-19. About the study: In each case, the material was cDNA or gDNA derived from T cells, B-cell-depleted T cells, or PBMCs.

As processed by the authors: Estimation of nucleated cell counts relied on the amplification of reference gene primers. Sequencing was performed with immunoSEQ multiplex PCR; in TCRdb, only in-frame clones are kept and a portion is missing. V and J calls and clone size follow that table, whereas D and trimming were derived from the DNA. The repertoire holds some 130,000 clones, approximately 90% seen once, with around 19% in the top ten. The CDR3 has 15 residues. Germline assignment: CDR1 SGHRS and CDR2 YFSETQ. Losses at the gene ends were 4 bases for V and 1 base for J; bases not matched to a gene: 4.

The rearrangement joins TRBV5-1 to TRBJ1-5; 8 positions agree with TRBD1. The TCR sequence derives from a man aged 50-60 years with active or convalescent COVID-19. The sequenced material came from peripheral blood. CDR3 DNA: TGCGCCAGCAGCCGGGGGACAGGCAGCAATCAGCCCCAGCATTTT. It encodes CASSRGTGSNQPQHF.